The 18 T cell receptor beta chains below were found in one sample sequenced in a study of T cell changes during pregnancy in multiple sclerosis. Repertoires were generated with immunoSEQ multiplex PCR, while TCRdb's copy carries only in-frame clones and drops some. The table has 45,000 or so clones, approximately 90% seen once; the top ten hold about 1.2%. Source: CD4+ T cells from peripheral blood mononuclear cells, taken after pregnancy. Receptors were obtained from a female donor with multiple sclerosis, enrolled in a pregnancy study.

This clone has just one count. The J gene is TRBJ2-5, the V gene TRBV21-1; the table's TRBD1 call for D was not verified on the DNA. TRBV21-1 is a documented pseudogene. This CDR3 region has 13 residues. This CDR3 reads CASSGGREETQYF. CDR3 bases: TGTGCCAGCAGCGGGGGCAGGGAAGAGACCCAGTACTTC.

CDR3 region: CASSYSGRTGSHEQYF. CDR3 DNA sequence: TGTGCCAGCAGTTACTCGGGAAGGACAGGATCCCACGAGCAGTACTTC. V gene TRBV6-5 combines with J gene TRBJ2-7, with 7 bases aligning to TRBD1. Unmatched junction bases numbered 10, after V lost 0 bases and J lost 5 bases. CDR3 size: 16 residues. Germline-derived CDR1 and CDR2 are MNHEY and SVGAGI.

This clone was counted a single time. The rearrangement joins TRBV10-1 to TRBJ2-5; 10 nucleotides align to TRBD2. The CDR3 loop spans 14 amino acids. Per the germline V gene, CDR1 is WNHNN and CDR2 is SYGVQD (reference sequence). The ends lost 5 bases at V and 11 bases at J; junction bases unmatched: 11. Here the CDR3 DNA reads TGCGCCAGCAGTCTCACTAGCGGGACCCGGGGGCAGTACTTC. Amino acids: CASSLTSGTRGQYF.

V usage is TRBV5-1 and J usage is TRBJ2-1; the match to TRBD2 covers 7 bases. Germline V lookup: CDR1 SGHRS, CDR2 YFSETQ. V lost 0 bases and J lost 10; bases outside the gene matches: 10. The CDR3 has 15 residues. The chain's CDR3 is CASSLDPAGVGEQFF. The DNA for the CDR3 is TGCGCCAGCAGCTTGGATCCGGCGGGAGTAGGCGAGCAGTTCTTC.

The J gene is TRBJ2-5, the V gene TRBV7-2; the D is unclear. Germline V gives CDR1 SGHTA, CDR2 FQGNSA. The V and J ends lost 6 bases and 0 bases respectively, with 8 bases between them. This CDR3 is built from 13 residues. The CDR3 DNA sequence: TGTGCCAGCAGGAGAGGTTACCAAGAGACCCAGTACTTC. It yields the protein CASRRGYQETQYF.

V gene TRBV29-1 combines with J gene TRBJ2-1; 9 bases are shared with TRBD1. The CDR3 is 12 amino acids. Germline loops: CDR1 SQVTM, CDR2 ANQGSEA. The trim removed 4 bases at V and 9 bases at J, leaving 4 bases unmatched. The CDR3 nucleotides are TGCAGCGTTGGGGACAGGGCTTCTGAGCAGTTCTTC. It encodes CSVGDRASEQFF.

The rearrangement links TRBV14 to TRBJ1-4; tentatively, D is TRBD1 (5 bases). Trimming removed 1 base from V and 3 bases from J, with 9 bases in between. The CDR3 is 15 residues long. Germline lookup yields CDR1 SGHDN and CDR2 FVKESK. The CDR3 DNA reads TGTGCCAGCAGCCAAGTTGGGGCAGCTAATGAAAAACTGTTTTTT. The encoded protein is CASSQVGAANEKLFF.

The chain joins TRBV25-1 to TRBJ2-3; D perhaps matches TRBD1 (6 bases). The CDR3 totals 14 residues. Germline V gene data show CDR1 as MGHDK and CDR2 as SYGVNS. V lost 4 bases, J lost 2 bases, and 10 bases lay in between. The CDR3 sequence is CASSGRDITDTQYF. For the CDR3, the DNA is TGTGCCAGCAGTGGCCGGGACATCACAGATACGCAGTATTTT.

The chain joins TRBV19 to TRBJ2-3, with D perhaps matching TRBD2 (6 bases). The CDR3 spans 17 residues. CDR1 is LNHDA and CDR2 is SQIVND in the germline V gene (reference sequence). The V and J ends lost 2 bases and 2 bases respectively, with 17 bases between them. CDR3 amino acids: CASSISGLSIYTDTQYF. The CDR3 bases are TGTGCCAGTAGTATATCGGGACTCTCCATATACACAGATACGCAGTATTTT.

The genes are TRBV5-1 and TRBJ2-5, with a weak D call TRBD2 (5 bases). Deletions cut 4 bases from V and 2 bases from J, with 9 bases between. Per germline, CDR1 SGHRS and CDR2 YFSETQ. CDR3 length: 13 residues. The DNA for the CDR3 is TGCGCCAGCAGCCTAAGCGGACAAGAGACCCAGTACTTC. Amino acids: CASSLSGQETQYF.

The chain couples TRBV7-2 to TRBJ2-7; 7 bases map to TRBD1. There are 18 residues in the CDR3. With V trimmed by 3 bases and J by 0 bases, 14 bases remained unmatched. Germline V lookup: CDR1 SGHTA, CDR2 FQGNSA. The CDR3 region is CASSLDHIFGTDSYEQYF. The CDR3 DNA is TGTGCCAGCAGCTTGGACCATATCTTCGGGACAGACTCCTACGAGCAGTACTTC.

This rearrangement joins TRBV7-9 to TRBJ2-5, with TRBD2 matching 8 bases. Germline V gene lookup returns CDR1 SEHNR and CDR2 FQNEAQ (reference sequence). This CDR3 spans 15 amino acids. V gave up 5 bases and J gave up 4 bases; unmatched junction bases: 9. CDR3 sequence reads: CASSRPAGGVETQYF. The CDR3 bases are TGTGCCAGCAGCCGCCCGGCGGGAGGAGTAGAGACCCAGTACTTC.

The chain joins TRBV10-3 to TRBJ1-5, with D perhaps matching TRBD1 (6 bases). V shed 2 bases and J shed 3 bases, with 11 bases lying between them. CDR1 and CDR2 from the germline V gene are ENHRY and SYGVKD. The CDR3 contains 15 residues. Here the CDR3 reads CAISETRQANQPQHF. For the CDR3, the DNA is TGTGCCATCAGTGAGACCAGACAGGCCAATCAGCCCCAGCATTTT.

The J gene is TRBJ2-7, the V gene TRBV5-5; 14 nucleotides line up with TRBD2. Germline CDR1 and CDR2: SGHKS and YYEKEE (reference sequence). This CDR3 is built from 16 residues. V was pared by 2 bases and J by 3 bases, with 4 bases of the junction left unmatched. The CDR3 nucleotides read TGTGCCAGCAGCTTTGGACTAGCGGGAGGTCTCTACGAGCAGTACTTC. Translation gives CASSFGLAGGLYEQYF. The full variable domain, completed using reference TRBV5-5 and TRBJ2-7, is DAGVTQSPTHLIKTRGQQVTLRCSPISGHKSVSWYQQVLGQGPQFIFQYYEKEERGRGNFPDRFSARQFPNYSSELNVNALLLGDSALYLCASSFGLAGGLYEQYFGPGTRLTVT.

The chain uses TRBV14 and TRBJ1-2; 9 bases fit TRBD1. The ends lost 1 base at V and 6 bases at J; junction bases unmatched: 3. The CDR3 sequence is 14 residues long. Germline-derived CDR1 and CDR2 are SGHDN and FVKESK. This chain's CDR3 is CASSQVTGGHGYTF. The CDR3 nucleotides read TGTGCCAGCAGCCAAGTTACAGGGGGCCATGGCTACACCTTC.

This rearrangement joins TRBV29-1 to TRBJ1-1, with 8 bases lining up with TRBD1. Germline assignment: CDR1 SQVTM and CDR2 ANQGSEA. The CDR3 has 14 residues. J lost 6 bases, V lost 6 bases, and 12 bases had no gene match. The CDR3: CSVLTGGFVSEAFF. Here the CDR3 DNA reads TGCAGCGTATTAACAGGGGGATTCGTTTCTGAAGCTTTCTTT.

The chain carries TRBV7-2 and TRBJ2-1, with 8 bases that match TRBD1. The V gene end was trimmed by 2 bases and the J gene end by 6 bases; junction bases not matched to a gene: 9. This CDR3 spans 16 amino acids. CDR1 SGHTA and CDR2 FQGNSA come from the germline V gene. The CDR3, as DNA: TGTGCCAGCAGCTTAATTGGGCAGGGGGCTGTCAATGAGCAGTTCTTC. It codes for CASSLIGQGAVNEQFF.

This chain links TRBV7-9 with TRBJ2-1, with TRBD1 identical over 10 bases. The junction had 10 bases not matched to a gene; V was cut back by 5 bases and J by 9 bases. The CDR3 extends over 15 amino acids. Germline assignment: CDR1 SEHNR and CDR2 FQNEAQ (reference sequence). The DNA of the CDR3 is TGTGCCAGCAGCCCAGGGGACAGGGGTGTAAGTGAGCAGTTCTTC. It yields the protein CASSPGDRGVSEQFF.